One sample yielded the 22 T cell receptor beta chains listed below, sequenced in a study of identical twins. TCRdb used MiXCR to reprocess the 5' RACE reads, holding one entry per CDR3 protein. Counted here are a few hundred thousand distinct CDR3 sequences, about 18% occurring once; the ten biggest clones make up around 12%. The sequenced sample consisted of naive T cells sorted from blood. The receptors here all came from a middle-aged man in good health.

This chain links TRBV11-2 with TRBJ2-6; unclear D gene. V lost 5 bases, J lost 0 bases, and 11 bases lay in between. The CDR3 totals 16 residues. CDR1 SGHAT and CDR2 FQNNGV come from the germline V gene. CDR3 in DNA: TGTGCCAGCAGCCCCGCCCCGCGCTCTGGGGCCAACGTCCTGACTTTC. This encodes CASSPAPRSGANVLTF.

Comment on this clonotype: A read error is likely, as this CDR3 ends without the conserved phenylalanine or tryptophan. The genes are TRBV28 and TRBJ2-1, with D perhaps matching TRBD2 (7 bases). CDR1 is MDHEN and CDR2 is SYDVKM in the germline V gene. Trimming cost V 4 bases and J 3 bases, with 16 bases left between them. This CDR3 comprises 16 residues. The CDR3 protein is CASSSTAAGHYNEQFL. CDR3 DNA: TGTGCCAGCAGTTCTACAGCAGCGGGACACTACAATGAGCAGTTCCTC.

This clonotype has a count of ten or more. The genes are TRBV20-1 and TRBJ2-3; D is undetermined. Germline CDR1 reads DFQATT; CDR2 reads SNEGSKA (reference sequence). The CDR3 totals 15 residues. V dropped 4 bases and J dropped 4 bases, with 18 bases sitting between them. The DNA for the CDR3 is TGCAGTGCTACCGCACGCAAGGGTTTTTCAGATACGCAGTATTTT. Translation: CSATARKGFSDTQYF.

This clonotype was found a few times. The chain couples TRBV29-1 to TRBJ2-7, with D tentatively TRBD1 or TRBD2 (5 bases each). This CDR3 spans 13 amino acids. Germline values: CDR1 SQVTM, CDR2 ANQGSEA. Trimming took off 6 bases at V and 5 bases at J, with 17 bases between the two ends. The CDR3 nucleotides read TGCAGCGTCCGGCCGGCAGGGACCCACGAGCAGTACTTC. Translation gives CSVRPAGTHEQYF.

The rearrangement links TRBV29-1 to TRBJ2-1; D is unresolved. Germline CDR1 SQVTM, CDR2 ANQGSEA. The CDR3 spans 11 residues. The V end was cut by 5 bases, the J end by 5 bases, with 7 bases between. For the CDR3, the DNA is TGCAGCGTTTTGGCAAACAATGAGCAGTTCTTC. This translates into CSVLANNEQFF.

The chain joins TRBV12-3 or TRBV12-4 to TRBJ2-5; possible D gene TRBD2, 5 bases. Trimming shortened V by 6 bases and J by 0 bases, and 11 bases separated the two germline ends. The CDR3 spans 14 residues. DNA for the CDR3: TGTGCCAGCAGGCGATCGGGGTACCAAGAGACCCAGTACTTC. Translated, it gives CASRRSGYQETQYF.

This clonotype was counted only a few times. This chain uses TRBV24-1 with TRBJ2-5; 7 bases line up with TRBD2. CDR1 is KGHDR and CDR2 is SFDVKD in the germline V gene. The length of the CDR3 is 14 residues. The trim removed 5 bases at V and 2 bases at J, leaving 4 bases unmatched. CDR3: CATSVGGRQETQYF. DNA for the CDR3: TGTGCCACCAGTGTGGGCGGGAGACAAGAGACCCAGTACTTC.

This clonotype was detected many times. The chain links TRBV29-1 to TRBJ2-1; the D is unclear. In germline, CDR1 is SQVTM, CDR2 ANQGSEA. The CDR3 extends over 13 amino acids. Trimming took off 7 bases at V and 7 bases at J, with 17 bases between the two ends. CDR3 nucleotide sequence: TGCAGCGCGGAAGGGCCGGGCCGGAATGAGCAGTTCTTC. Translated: CSAEGPGRNEQFF.

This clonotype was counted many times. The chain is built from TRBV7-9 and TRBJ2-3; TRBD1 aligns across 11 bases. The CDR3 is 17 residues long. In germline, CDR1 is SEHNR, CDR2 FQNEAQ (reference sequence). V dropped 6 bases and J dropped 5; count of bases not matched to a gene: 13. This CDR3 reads CASSRPGTGGFGDTQYF. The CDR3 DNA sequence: TGTGCCAGCAGTCGACCCGGGACAGGGGGTTTCGGAGATACGCAGTATTTT.

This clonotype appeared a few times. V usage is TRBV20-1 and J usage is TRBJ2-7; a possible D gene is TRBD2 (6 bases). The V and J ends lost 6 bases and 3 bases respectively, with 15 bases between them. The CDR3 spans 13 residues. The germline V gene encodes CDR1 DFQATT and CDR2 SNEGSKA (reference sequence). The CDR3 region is CSASLGGRYEQYF. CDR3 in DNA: TGCAGTGCCTCCCTGGGGGGTCGCTACGAGCAGTACTTC.

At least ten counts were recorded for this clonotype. CDR3 sequence: CASSFGTSGSGGIHNEQFF. The CDR3 DNA reads as TGTGCCAGCAGCTTCGGGACTAGCGGGTCAGGCGGTATCCACAATGAGCAGTTCTTC. The rearrangement joins TRBV11-2 to TRBJ2-1, with 12 bases aligning to TRBD2. After removal of 3 bases from V and 5 bases from J, the junction contained 14 bases not matched to a gene. This CDR3 is 19 amino acids long. Germline V gene sequence: CDR1 SGHAT, CDR2 FQNNGV.

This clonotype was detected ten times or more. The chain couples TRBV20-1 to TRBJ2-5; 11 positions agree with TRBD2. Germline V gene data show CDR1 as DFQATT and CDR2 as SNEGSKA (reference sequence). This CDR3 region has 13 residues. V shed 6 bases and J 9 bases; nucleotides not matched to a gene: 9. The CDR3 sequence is CSAQTSGKGSQYF. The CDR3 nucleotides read TGCAGTGCCCAGACTAGCGGGAAGGGGTCCCAGTACTTC.

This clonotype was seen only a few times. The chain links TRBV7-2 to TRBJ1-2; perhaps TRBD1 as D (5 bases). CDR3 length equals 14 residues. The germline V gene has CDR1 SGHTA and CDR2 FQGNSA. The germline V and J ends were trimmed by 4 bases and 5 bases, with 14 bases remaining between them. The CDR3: CASSSPQRGYGYTF. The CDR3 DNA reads TGTGCCAGCAGCTCTCCTCAGAGGGGATATGGCTACACCTTC.

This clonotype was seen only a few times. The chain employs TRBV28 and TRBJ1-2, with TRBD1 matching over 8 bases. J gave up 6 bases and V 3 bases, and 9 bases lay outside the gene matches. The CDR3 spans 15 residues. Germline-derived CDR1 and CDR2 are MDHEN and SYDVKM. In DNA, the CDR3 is TGTGCCAGCAGTTTTCCCGGACAGGGTATAGATGGCTACACCTTC. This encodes CASSFPGQGIDGYTF.

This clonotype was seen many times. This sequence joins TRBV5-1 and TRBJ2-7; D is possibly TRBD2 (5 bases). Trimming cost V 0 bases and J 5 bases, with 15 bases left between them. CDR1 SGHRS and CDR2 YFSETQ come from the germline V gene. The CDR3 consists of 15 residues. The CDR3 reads CASSLGRGSVDEQYF. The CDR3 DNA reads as TGCGCCAGCAGCTTGGGAAGAGGGAGTGTCGACGAGCAGTACTTC. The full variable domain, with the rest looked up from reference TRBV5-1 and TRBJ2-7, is KAGVTQTPRYLIKTRGQQVTLSCSPISGHRSVSWYQQTPGQGLQFLFEYFSETQRNKGNFPGRFSGRQFSNSRSEMNVSTLELGDSALYLCASSLGRGSVDEQYFGPGTRLTVT.

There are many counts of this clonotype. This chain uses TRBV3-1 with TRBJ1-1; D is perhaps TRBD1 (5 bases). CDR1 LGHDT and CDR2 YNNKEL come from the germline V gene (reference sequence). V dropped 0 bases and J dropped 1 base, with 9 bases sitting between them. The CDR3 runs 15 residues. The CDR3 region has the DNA TGTGCCAGCAGCCAAGAGGCGGGGGGGAACACTGAAGCTTTCTTT. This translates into CASSQEAGGNTEAFF.

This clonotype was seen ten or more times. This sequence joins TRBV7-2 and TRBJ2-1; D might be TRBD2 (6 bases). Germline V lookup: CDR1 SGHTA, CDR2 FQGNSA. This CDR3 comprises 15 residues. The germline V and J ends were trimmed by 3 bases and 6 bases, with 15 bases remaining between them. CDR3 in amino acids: CASSLGLSGLNEQFF. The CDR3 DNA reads TGTGCCAGCAGCTTGGGCTTAAGCGGGCTCAATGAGCAGTTCTTC.

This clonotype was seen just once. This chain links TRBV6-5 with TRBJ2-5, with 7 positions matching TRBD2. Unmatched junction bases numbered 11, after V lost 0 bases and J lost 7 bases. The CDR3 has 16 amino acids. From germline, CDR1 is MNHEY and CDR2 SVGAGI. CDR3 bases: TGTGCCAGCAGTTACTCGGGAGGGGCCGGACTTGGGACCCAGTACTTC. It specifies CASSYSGGAGLGTQYF.

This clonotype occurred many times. CDR3 sequence reads: CASSARLSRWGDTGELFF. In DNA, the CDR3 is TGCGCCAGCAGCGCAAGACTATCCCGCTGGGGGGACACCGGGGAGCTGTTTTTT. The chain combines TRBV5-1 with TRBJ2-2; D perhaps matches TRBD2 (6 bases). Trimming shortened V by 4 bases and J by 3 bases, and 22 bases separated the two germline ends. This CDR3 region has 18 residues. The germline V gene has CDR1 SGHRS and CDR2 YFSETQ.

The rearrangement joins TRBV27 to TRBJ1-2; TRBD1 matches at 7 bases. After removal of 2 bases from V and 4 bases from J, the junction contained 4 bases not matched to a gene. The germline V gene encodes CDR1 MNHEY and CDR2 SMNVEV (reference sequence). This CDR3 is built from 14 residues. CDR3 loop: CASSLRGQTYGYTF. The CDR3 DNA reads TGTGCCAGCAGTTTACGGGGACAGACCTATGGCTACACCTTC.

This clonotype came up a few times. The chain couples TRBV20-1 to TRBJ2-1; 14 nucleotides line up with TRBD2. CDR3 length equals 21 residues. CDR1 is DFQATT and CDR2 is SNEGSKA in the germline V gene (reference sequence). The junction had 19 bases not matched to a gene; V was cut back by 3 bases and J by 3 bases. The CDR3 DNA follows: TGCAGTGCTAGTGGCCGACAGACTAGCGGGAGGGCCGGGGGAAACTACAATGAGCAGTTCTTC. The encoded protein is CSASGRQTSGRAGGNYNEQFF.

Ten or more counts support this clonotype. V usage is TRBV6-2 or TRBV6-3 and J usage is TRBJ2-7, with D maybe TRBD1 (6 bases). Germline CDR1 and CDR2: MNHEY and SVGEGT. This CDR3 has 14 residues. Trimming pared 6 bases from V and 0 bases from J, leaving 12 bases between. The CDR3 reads CASRQQGSSYEQYF. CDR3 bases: TGTGCCAGCAGACAACAGGGAAGCTCCTACGAGCAGTACTTC.